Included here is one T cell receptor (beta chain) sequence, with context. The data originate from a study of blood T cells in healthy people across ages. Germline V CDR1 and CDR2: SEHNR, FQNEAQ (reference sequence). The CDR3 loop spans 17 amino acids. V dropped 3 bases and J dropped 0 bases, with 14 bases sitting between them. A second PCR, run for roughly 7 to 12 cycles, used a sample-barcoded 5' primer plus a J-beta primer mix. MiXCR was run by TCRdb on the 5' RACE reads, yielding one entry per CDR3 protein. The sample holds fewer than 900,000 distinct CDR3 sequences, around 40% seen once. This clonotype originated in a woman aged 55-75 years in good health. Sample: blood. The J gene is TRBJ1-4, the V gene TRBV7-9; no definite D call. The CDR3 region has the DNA TGTGCCAGCAGCTTCGATACTTTTATTTCAACTAATGAAAAACTGTTTTTT. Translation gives CASSFDTFISTNEKLFF.